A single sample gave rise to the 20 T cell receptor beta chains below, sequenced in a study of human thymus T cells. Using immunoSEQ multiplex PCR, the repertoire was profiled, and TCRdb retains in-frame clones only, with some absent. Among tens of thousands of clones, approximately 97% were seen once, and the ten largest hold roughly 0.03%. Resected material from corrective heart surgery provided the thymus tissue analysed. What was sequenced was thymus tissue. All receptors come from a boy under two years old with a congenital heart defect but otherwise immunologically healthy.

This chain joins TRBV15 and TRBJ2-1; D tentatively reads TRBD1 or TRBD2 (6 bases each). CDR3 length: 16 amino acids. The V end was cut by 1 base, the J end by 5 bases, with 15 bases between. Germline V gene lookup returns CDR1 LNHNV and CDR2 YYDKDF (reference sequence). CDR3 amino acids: CATSRAGGGSHNEQFF. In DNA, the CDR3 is TGTGCCACCAGCAGAGCCGGAGGGGGGTCCCACAATGAGCAGTTCTTC.

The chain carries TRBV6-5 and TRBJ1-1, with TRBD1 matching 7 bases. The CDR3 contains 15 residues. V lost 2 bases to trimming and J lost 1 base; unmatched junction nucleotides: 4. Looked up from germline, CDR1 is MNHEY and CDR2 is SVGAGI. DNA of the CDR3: TGTGCCAGCAGTTACCGAGGGGGCAGGAACACTGAAGCTTTCTTT. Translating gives CASSYRGGRNTEAFF.

The CDR3 nucleotides read TGCGCCAGCAGCTCCCGTGGGCAGACAACTAATGAAAAACTGTTTTTT. Protein product: CASSSRGQTTNEKLFF. V and J are TRBV5-1 and TRBJ1-4; D call uncertain. The germline gives CDR1 SGHRS, CDR2 YFSETQ. This CDR3 has 16 residues. The V gene lost 3 bases and the J gene lost 0 bases, with 12 bases spanning the gap.

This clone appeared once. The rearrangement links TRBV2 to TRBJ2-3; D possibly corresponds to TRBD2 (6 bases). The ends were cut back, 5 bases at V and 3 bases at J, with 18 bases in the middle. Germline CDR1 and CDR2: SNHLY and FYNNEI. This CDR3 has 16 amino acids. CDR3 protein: CASSLSAGATTDTQYF. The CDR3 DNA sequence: TGTGCCAGCAGTCTCTCAGCGGGCGCAACAACAGATACGCAGTATTTT. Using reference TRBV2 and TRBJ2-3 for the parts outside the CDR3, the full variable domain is EPEVTQTPSHQVTQMGQEVILRCVPISNHLYFYWYRQILGQKVEFLVSFYNNEISEKSEIFDDQFSVERPDGSNFTLKIRSTKLEDSAMYFCASSLSAGATTDTQYFGPGTRLTVL.

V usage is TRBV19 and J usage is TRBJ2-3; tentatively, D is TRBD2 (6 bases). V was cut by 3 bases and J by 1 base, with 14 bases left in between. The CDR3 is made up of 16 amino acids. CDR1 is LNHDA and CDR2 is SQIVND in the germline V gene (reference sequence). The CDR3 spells CASSIGPSEGTDTQYF. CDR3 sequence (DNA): TGTGCCAGTAGTATTGGGCCTAGCGAAGGCACAGATACGCAGTATTTT.

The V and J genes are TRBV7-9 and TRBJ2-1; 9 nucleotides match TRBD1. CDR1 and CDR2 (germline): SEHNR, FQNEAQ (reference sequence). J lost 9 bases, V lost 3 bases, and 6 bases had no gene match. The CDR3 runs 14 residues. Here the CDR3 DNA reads TGTGCCAGCAGCTTGGGAGGGACAGGGACTGAGCAGTTCTTC. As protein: CASSLGGTGTEQFF.

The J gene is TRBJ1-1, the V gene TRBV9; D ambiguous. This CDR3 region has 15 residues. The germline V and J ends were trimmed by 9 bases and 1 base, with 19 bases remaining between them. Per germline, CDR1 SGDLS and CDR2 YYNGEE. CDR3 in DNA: TGTGCCACCTCAAGTTGGGATTCTGCGAACACTGAAGCTTTCTTT. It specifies CATSSWDSANTEAFF.

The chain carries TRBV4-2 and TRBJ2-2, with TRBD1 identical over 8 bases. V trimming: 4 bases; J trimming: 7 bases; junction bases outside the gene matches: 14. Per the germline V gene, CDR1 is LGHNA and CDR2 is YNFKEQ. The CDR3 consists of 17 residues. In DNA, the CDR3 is TGTGCCAGCAGCCCTCCCCCCGCGACAGGGGCTGGCGGGGAGCTGTTTTTT. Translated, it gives CASSPPPATGAGGELFF.

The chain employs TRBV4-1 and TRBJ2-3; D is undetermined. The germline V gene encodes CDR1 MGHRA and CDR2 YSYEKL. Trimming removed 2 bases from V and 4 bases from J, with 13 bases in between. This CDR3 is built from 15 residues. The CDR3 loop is CASSQNGRLADTQYF. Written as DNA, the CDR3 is TGCGCCAGCAGCCAAAATGGTCGATTGGCAGATACGCAGTATTTT.

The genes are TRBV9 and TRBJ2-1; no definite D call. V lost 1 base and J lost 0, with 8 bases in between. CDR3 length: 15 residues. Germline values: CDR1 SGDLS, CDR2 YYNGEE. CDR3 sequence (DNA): TGTGCCAGCAGCGTATACAGAAACTCCTACAATGAGCAGTTCTTC. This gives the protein CASSVYRNSYNEQFF.

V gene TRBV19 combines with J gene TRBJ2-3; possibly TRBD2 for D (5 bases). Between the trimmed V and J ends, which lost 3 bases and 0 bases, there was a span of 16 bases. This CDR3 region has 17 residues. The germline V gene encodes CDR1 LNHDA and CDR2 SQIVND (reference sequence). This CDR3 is CASSMGSSGTSTDTQYF. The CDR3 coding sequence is TGTGCCAGTAGTATGGGTTCCAGCGGAACTAGCACAGATACGCAGTATTTT.

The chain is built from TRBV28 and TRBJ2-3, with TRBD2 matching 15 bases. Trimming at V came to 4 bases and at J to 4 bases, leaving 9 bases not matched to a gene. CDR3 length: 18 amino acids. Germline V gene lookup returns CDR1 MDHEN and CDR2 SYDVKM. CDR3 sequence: CASSSLGLAGGPADTQYF. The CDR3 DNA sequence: TGTGCCAGCAGTTCCCTTGGACTAGCGGGAGGGCCTGCAGATACGCAGTATTTT.

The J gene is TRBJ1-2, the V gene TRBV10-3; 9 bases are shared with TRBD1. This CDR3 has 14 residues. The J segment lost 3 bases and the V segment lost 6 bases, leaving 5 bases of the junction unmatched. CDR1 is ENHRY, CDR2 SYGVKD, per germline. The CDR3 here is CAIREDRGDYGYTF. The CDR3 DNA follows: TGTGCCATCAGGGAGGACAGGGGAGACTATGGCTACACCTTC.

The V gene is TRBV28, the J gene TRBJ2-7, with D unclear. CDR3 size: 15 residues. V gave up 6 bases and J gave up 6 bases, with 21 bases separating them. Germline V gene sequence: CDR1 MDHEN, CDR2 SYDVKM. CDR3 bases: TGTGCCAGCAGATGCTGGACCGGAAGGGTGGGCGAGCAGTACTTC. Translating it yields CASRCWTGRVGEQYF.

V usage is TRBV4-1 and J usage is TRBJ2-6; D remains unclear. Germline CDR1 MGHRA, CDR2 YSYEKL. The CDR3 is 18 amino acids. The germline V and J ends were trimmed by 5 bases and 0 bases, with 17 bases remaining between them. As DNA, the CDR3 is TGCGCCAGCAGCGAGTGTGGACGGCGCAACTCTGGGGCCAACGTCCTGACTTTC. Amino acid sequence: CASSECGRRNSGANVLTF.

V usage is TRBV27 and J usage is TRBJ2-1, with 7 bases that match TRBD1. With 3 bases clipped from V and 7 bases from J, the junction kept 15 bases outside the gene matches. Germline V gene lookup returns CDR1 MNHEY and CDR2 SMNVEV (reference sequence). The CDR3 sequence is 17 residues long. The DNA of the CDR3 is TGTGCCAGCAGTTTCGCCCTCCACGGGGCCAGGGGGAATGAGCAGTTCTTC. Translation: CASSFALHGARGNEQFF.

The chain's CDR3 is CASSLGGLISYEQYF. The CDR3 DNA sequence: TGTGCCAGCAGCTTAGGAGGACTTATCTCCTACGAGCAGTACTTC. The chain couples TRBV13 to TRBJ2-7; TRBD2 is a possible D gene (5 bases). Trimming took 0 bases from V and 0 from J, leaving 9 bases between them. The CDR3 spans 15 residues. The germline gives CDR1 PRHDT, CDR2 FYEKMQ (reference sequence). Full variable domain (rest looked up from reference TRBV13 and TRBJ2-7): AAGVIQSPRHLIKEKRETATLKCYPIPRHDTVYWYQQGPGQDPQFLISFYEKMQSDKGSIPDRFSAQQFSDYHSELNMSSLELGDSALYFCASSLGGLISYEQYFGPGTRLTVT.

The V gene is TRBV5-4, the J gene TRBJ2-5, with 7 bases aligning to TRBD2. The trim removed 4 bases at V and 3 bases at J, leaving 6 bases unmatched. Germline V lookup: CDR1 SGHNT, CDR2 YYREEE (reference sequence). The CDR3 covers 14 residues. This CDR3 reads CASSPTGGEETQYF. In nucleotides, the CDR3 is TGTGCCAGCAGCCCGACGGGGGGAGAAGAGACCCAGTACTTC.

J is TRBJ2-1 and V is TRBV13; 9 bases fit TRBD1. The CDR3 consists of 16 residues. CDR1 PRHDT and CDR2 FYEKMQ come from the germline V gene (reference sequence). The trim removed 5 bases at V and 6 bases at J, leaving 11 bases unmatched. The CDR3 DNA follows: TGTGCCAGCAGCCCCACACCGGGACAGGGTTCCAATGAGCAGTTCTTC. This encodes CASSPTPGQGSNEQFF. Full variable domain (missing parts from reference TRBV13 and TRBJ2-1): AAGVIQSPRHLIKEKRETATLKCYPIPRHDTVYWYQQGPGQDPQFLISFYEKMQSDKGSIPDRFSAQQFSDYHSELNMSSLELGDSALYFCASSPTPGQGSNEQFFGPGTRLTVL.

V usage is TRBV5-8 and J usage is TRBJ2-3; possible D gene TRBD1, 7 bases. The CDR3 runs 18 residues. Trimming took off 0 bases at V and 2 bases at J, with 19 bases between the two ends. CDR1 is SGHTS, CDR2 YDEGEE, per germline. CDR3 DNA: TGTGCCAGCAGCTTGGCACCCAGGGGGGCTAGAAACACAGATACGCAGTATTTT. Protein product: CASSLAPRGARNTDTQYF.